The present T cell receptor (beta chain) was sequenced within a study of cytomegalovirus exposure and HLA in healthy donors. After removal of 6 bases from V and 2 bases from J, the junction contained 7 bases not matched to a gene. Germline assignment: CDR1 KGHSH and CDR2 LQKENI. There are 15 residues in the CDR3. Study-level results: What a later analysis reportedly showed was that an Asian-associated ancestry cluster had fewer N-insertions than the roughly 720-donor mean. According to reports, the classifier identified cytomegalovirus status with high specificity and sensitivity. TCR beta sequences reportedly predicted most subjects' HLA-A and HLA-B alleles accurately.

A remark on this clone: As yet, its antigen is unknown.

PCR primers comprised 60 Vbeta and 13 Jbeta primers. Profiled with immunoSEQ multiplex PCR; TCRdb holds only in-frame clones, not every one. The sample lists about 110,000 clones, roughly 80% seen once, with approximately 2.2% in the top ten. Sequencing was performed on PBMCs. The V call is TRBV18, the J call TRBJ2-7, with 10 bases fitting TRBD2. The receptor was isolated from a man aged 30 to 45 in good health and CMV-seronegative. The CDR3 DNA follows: TGTGCCAGCTCCTCGGGACTAGCGCCTGCCTACGAGCAGTACTTC. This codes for CASSSGLAPAYEQYF.